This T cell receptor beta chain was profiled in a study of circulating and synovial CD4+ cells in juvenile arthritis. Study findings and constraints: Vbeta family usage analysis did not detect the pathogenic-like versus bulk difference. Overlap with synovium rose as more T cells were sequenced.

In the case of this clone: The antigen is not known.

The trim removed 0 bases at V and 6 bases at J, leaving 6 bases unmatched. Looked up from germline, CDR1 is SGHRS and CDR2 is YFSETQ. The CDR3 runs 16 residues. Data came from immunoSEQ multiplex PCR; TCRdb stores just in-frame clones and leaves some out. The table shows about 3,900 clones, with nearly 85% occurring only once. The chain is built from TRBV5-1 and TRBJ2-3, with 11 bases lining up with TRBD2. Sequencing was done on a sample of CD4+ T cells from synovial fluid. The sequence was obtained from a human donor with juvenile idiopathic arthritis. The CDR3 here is CASSLGLAGMTDTQYF. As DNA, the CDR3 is TGCGCCAGCAGCTTGGGACTAGCGGGAATGACGGATACGCAGTATTTT.